Below, 3 T cell receptor beta chains from the same sample are listed, as sequenced in a study of cytomegalovirus exposure and HLA in healthy donors. TCRdb's copy holds only in-frame clones and misses some; the assay was immunoSEQ multiplex PCR. The sample shows some 150,000 clones, roughly 87% of them seen only once. Sample: PBMCs. The receptors were gathered from a young woman in good health and CMV-seropositive.

This clone was picked up a small number of times. The chain recombines TRBV5-1 with TRBJ1-2; D ambiguous. V lost 6 bases and J 4 bases, leaving 16 bases between the germline ends. The germline gives CDR1 SGHRS, CDR2 YFSETQ. The CDR3 has 14 residues. The CDR3 is CASTTQAGGYGYTF. CDR3 DNA: TGCGCCAGCACCACTCAAGCGGGCGGCTATGGCTACACCTTC.

The chain joins TRBV11-2 to TRBJ2-1; D is possibly TRBD2 (5 bases). The CDR3 spans 14 residues. With 1 base removed from V and 4 bases from J, the gap between germline ends came to 8 bases. CDR1 SGHAT and CDR2 FQNNGV come from the germline V gene. Here the CDR3 reads CASSLAGGYNEQFF. The CDR3, as DNA: TGTGCCAGCAGCTTAGCCGGCGGGTACAATGAGCAGTTCTTC.

The chain couples TRBV2 to TRBJ2-3; TRBD1 might be the D (5 bases). In germline, CDR1 is SNHLY, CDR2 FYNNEI. With 4 bases removed from V and 4 bases from J, the gap between germline ends came to 9 bases. The CDR3 sequence is 13 residues long. DNA of the CDR3: TGTGCCAGCAGTGCGGACATGGCAGATACGCAGTATTTT. Its protein product is CASSADMADTQYF.